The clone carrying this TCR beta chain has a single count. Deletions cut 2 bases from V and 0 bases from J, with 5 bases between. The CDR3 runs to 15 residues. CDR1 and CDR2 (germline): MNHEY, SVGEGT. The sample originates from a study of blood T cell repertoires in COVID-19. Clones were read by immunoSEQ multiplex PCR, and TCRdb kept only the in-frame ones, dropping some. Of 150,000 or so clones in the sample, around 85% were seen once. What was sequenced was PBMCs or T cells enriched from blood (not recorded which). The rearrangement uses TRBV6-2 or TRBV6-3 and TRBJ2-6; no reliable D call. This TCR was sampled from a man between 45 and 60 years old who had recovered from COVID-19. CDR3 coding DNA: TGTGCCAGCAGTTACCGGAGCTCTGGGGCCAACGTCCTGACTTTC. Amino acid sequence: CASSYRSSGANVLTF.